This T cell receptor (beta chain) was identified in a study of radiation and T cells in renal cell carcinoma. As regards this clone: Its antigen is still unknown.

The time point: baseline pretreatment blood. Treatment of the sample: 15 Gy SBRT to primary tumor, nephrectomy 4 weeks later. The tumor was a clear cell renal cell carcinoma. TCRdb's copy holds only in-frame clones and misses some; the assay was immunoSEQ multiplex PCR. This sample has 150,000 or so clones; approximately 91% occur once, and the top ten carry around 13%. Study findings and constraints: From baseline, blood top tumor clonotypes peaked at 2 weeks post-radiation.

Sample: blood, taken from a patient whose treatment included radiotherapy and nephrectomy. The source is a woman between 45 and 60 years old with renal cell carcinoma.

CDR3: CASSKAGPRSNQPQHF. In nucleotides, the CDR3 is TGTGCCAGCAGCAAAGCCGGACCGAGGAGCAATCAGCCCCAGCATTTT. The V and J genes are TRBV21-1 and TRBJ1-5. TRBV21-1 is assigned pseudogene status. The CDR3 sequence is 16 residues long.